This T cell receptor beta chain was sequenced during a study of OX40 agonist ivuxolimab in advanced cancers. Study summary: Enrolled patients in dose escalation had cancers that were hepatocellular carcinoma, melanoma, renal cell or head and neck cancer. Males comprised about 84% of the group, whose mean age was approximately 60 years (range about 20 to 85). Earlier treatment with anti-PD-1, anti-PD-L1 or anti-CTLA-4 was permitted, and about 40% had received some.

Per the germline V gene, CDR1 is MNHEY and CDR2 is SVGAGI. This CDR3 region has 15 residues. Deletions cut 0 bases from V and 2 bases from J, with 10 bases between. Sequencing used immunoSEQ multiplex PCR; TCRdb keeps in-frame clones, though not all of them. This table holds about 86,000 clones, around 90% found once. This clonotype was sampled from an adult with an advanced solid tumor such as melanoma, head and neck, liver or kidney cancer. The chain employs TRBV6-5 and TRBJ1-2; D ambiguous. Sequencing used CD4+ or CD8+ T cells sorted from blood, obtained in a trial of the OX40 agonist ivuxolimab. The DNA for the CDR3 is TGTGCCAGCAGTTACTCGGCCCTAGGGAACTATGGCTACACCTTC. Its protein is CASSYSALGNYGYTF.